These 23 T cell receptor beta chains were sequenced from one sample in a study of shared clonotypes between healthy human individuals (dated by TCRdb to 2018 to 2021). The library was generated by the immunoSEQ multiplex PCR assay. The immuneACCESS repertoire file appears here via TCRdb, limited to in-frame rearrangements. These files lack a portion of the clones; in checked studies, under half of the deficit traces to unresolved V genes, and the cause of the others is not known. This sample has about 2 million clones in its table, and about 95% of those were observed once. The biggest ten clones account for roughly 1% of the sample. CD8 naive samples were obtained by positive selection for CCR7 among CD45RO-negative cells, yielding a CD45RA+CCR7+ population from which TemRA cells were excluded. Sequences were obtained from naive CD8+ T cells sorted from blood. This sample's cell subset or site label indicates: CD45RA+CCR7+. These receptors all stem from a man aged 18 to 29 in good health.

The V call is TRBV4-1, the J call TRBJ2-3, with 10 bases identical to TRBD1. Germline V lookup: CDR1 MGHRA, CDR2 YSYEKL. The length of the CDR3 is 16 residues. Trimming took 1 base from V and 3 from J; bases not matched to a gene: 4. CDR3 DNA: TGCGCCAGCAGCCAAGTCCGGGACAGGGGAACAGATACGCAGTATTTT. Protein product: CASSQVRDRGTDTQYF.

Remarks on this clone: Distinct nucleotide sequences in the sample also encode this CDR3. The chain employs TRBV4-1 and TRBJ1-4; D is undetermined. Germline lookup yields CDR1 MGHRA and CDR2 YSYEKL. V lost 1 base and J 7 bases, leaving 4 bases between the germline ends. The CDR3 covers 12 residues. The CDR3 region has the DNA TGCGCCAGCAGCCAAGTAGGTGAAAAACTGTTTTTT. It translates to CASSQVGEKLFF.

This clone occurred a few times. This chain joins TRBV30 and TRBJ1-3, with a tentative D call TRBD1 (5 bases). Between the trimmed V and J ends, which lost 0 bases and 5 bases, there was a span of 11 bases. The CDR3 extends over 14 amino acids. Germline V gene lookup returns CDR1 GTSNPN and CDR2 SVGIG (reference sequence). The CDR3 DNA follows: TGTGCCTGGAGTGTAAACCAGGGCAGAAACACCATATATTTT. Translating gives CAWSVNQGRNTIYF. Full variable domain (remainder filled in from reference TRBV30 and TRBJ1-3): SQTIHQWPATLVQPVGSPLSLECTVEGTSNPNLYWYRQAAGRGLQLLFYSVGIGQISSEVPQNLSASRPQDRQFILSSKKLLLSDSGFYLCAWSVNQGRNTIYFGEGSWLTVV.

A word on this clone: This same CDR3 is encoded by further DNA sequences in the sample. This chain uses TRBV28 with TRBJ2-7, with D perhaps matching TRBD1 or TRBD2 (6 bases each). Deletions cut 2 bases from V and 2 bases from J, with 10 bases between. Germline V gene lookup returns CDR1 MDHEN and CDR2 SYDVKM. The CDR3 has 14 residues. The CDR3 sequence: CASSLRGVAYEQYF. CDR3 nucleotides: TGTGCCAGCAGTTTAAGGGGGGTGGCCTACGAGCAGTACTTC. Looking up the rest from reference TRBV28 and TRBJ2-7 gives the full variable domain: DVKVTQSSRYLVKRTGEKVFLECVQDMDHENMFWYRQDPGLGLRLIYFSYDVKMKEKGDIPEGYSVSREKKERFSLILESASTNQTSMYLCASSLRGVAYEQYFGPGTRLTVT.

The chain couples TRBV6-5 to TRBJ1-1; no reliable D call. The germline CDR1 and CDR2 sequences are MNHEY and SVGAGI. The germline V and J ends were trimmed by 4 bases and 4 bases, with 19 bases remaining between them. The CDR3 spans 16 residues. The DNA of the CDR3 is TGTGCCAGCAGTTCATATGGACTTTCTCGTGGCACTGAAGCTTTCTTT. It encodes CASSSYGLSRGTEAFF.

This sequence joins TRBV5-5 and TRBJ2-7, with D tentatively TRBD2 (6 bases). CDR1 SGHKS and CDR2 YYEKEE come from the germline V gene (reference sequence). V lost 3 bases and J 4 bases, leaving 14 bases between the germline ends. The CDR3 runs to 14 residues. The chain's CDR3 is CASSYPRGGYEQYF. The CDR3 DNA sequence: TGTGCCAGCAGCTACCCAAGGGGAGGTTACGAGCAGTACTTC. Together with reference TRBV5-5 and TRBJ2-7, the CDR3 gives the full variable domain: DAGVTQSPTHLIKTRGQQVTLRCSPISGHKSVSWYQQVLGQGPQFIFQYYEKEERGRGNFPDRFSARQFPNYSSELNVNALLLGDSALYLCASSYPRGGYEQYFGPGTRLTVT.

The chain combines TRBV10-3 with TRBJ1-2; 7 bases map to TRBD1. Germline trimming cut 3 bases from V and 4 bases from J; bases unmatched to any gene: 5. Germline V CDR1 and CDR2: ENHRY, SYGVKD. The CDR3 runs 14 residues. In DNA form, the CDR3 reads TGTGCCATCAGTGACGGGACAGCTAGCTATGGCTACACCTTC. As protein: CAISDGTASYGYTF.

CDR3 bases: TGTGCCTGGACCTGGACAGAGTTCTACAATGAGCAGTTCTTC. Translation: CAWTWTEFYNEQFF. V usage is TRBV30 and J usage is TRBJ2-1, with D possibly matching TRBD1 (6 bases). V gave up 4 bases and J gave up 3 bases, with 13 bases separating them. The germline V gene has CDR1 GTSNPN and CDR2 SVGIG (reference sequence). This CDR3 contains 14 residues.

The chain joins TRBV27 to TRBJ1-4; a possible D gene is TRBD1 (6 bases). Trimming took 0 bases from V and 1 from J, leaving 15 bases between them. Germline V gives CDR1 MNHEY, CDR2 SMNVEV (reference sequence). The CDR3 contains 18 residues. The CDR3 spells CASSLSPPYRETNEKLFF. CDR3 DNA: TGTGCCAGCAGTTTATCCCCTCCGTACAGGGAAACTAATGAAAAACTGTTTTTT.

The chain uses TRBV6-1 and TRBJ1-4; D possibly corresponds to TRBD1 (6 bases). The germline gives CDR1 MNHNS, CDR2 SASEGT. V was shortened by 3 bases and J by 5 bases, with 13 bases between the two germline ends. CDR3 length: 15 amino acids. CDR3: CASSEPGHGNEKLFF. The CDR3 DNA reads as TGTGCCAGCAGTGAGCCGGGACACGGGAATGAAAAACTGTTTTTT.

The chain joins TRBV7-6 to TRBJ2-7, with a possible D match to TRBD1 (6 bases). V shed 3 bases and J shed 3 bases, with 9 bases lying between them. The CDR3 has 13 residues. CDR1 is SGHVS and CDR2 is FNYEAQ in the germline V gene. CDR3 nucleotides: TGTGCCAGCAGCTTTGGGGACAACTACGAGCAGTACTTC. Its translation is CASSFGDNYEQYF.

The chain couples TRBV7-9 to TRBJ1-4, with 7 positions matching TRBD1. V dropped 5 bases and J dropped 7; count of bases not matched to a gene: 13. From germline, CDR1 is SEHNR and CDR2 FQNEAQ (reference sequence). This CDR3 region has 16 residues. The CDR3 region has the DNA TGTGCCAGCAGCAACGGAGGTGAGACAGGGAGTGAAAAACTGTTTTTT. Amino acids: CASSNGGETGSEKLFF.

The chain joins TRBV5-5 to TRBJ2-7; D tentatively fits TRBD1 or TRBD2 (5 bases each). There are 15 residues in the CDR3. Per the germline V gene, CDR1 is SGHKS and CDR2 is YYEKEE (reference sequence). Deletions cut 5 bases from V and 0 bases from J, with 15 bases between. DNA for the CDR3: TGTGCCAGCAGTTACCGGGGCCTAAGCTCCTACGAGCAGTACTTC. It codes for CASSYRGLSSYEQYF.

This clone was observed once. The chain uses TRBV6-6 and TRBJ2-7, with a possible D match to TRBD2 (5 bases). From germline, CDR1 is MNHNY and CDR2 SVGAGI (reference sequence). This CDR3 has 15 amino acids. Trimming removed 0 bases from V and 5 bases from J, with 14 bases in between. This CDR3 is CASSYSEDLPHEQYF. The CDR3 DNA follows: TGTGCCAGCAGTTACTCGGAGGACCTTCCCCACGAGCAGTACTTC.

The chain couples TRBV12-2 to TRBJ1-5; no check of the table's D call, TRBD1, against the DNA was made. TRBV12-2 corresponds to a pseudogene. This CDR3 contains 16 residues. This chain's CDR3 is CASRLCRGVEDQPQHF. Written as DNA, the CDR3 is TGTGCAAGTCGCTTATGCAGGGGAGTAGAGGATCAGCCCCAGCATTTT.

This CDR3 is CASSPIGGGSYEQYF. The CDR3 DNA is TGTGCCAGCAGCCCTATAGGCGGGGGCTCCTACGAGCAGTACTTC. V gene TRBV6-5 combines with J gene TRBJ2-7, with 7 bases fitting TRBD2. The CDR3 has 15 amino acids. From germline, CDR1 is MNHEY and CDR2 SVGAGI. Trimming took 6 bases from V and 0 from J; bases not matched to a gene: 8.

The gene calls are TRBV27 and TRBJ2-1; TRBD1 or TRBD2 may be the D gene (5 bases each). Trimming removed 4 bases at V and 3 bases at J, with 13 bases between. This CDR3 has 15 residues. Germline V gene lookup returns CDR1 MNHEY and CDR2 SMNVEV (reference sequence). CDR3 sequence (DNA): TGTGCCAGCAGTTCCGGGACGGAGATCTACAATGAGCAGTTCTTC. Its protein product is CASSSGTEIYNEQFF.

The chain carries TRBV2 and TRBJ1-4; D is unclear. The CDR3 has 16 amino acids. Germline V lookup: CDR1 SNHLY, CDR2 FYNNEI. Trimming stripped 7 bases from V and 0 bases from J, with 15 bases between. The CDR3 sequence: CASTAQVPSTNEKLFF. The CDR3 DNA reads as TGTGCCAGCACGGCGCAGGTCCCTTCAACTAATGAAAAACTGTTTTTT.

In DNA form, the CDR3 reads TGCGCCAGCAGCCCTGGGGGCAATGGGGCTGGAAACACCATATATTTT. Translating it yields CASSPGGNGAGNTIYF. The J gene is TRBJ1-3, the V gene TRBV4-1; perhaps TRBD1 as D (6 bases). V was shortened by 4 bases and J by 2 bases, with 15 bases between the two germline ends. The CDR3 length is 16 residues. Germline V gene sequence: CDR1 MGHRA, CDR2 YSYEKL.

As to this clone: Other DNA variants within this sample encode the same CDR3. V gene TRBV11-2 combines with J gene TRBJ2-7; no clear D gene. Per the germline V gene, CDR1 is SGHAT and CDR2 is FQNNGV. Trimming pared 3 bases from V and 2 bases from J, leaving 8 bases between. The CDR3 is made up of 13 amino acids. The CDR3 loop reads CASSFSSPYEQYF. The DNA of the CDR3 is TGTGCCAGCAGCTTTAGCTCCCCCTACGAGCAGTACTTC. The full variable domain, in which reference TRBV11-2 and TRBJ2-7 provide the parts outside the CDR3, is EAGVAQSPRYKIIEKRQSVAFWCNPISGHATLYWYQQILGQGPKLLIQFQNNGVVDDSQLPKDRFSAERLKGVDSTLKIQPAKLEDSAVYLCASSFSSPYEQYFGPGTRLTVT.

This chain connects TRBV4-3 to TRBJ1-2; D gene unclear. Trimming removed 0 bases at V and 7 bases at J, with 15 bases between. The CDR3 runs 15 residues. Germline CDR1 reads LGHNA; CDR2 reads YSLEER. CDR3 region: CASSQDRKGLGGYTF. In DNA, the CDR3 is TGCGCCAGCAGCCAAGATCGAAAGGGTTTGGGTGGCTACACCTTC.

This clone appeared a few times. This chain connects TRBV4-1 to TRBJ2-3; D uncertain. Germline assignment: CDR1 MGHRA and CDR2 YSYEKL. V lost 5 bases and J lost 0, with 9 bases in between. The CDR3 has 14 amino acids. CDR3 protein: CASSWGLSTDTQYF. DNA of the CDR3: TGCGCCAGCAGCTGGGGTCTTAGCACAGATACGCAGTATTTT.

This clone was recorded once. The rearrangement uses TRBV27 and TRBJ2-7, with 9 bases lining up with TRBD1. CDR3 length: 14 residues. V was pared by 6 bases and J by 2 bases, with 5 bases of the junction left unmatched. In germline, CDR1 is MNHEY, CDR2 SMNVEV (reference sequence). CDR3 residues: CASRFTGGPYEQYF. The CDR3 DNA reads TGTGCCAGCAGGTTCACAGGGGGCCCCTACGAGCAGTACTTC.